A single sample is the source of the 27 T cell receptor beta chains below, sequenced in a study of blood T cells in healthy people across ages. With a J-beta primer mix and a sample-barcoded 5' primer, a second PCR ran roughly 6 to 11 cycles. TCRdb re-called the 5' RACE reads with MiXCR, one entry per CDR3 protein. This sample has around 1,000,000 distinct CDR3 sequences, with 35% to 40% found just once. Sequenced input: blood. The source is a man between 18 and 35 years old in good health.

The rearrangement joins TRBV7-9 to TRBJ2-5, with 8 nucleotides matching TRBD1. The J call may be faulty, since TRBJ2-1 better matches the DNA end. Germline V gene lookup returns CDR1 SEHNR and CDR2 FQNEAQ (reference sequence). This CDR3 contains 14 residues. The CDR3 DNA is TGTGCCAGCAGTCGGACAGGGAAACAAGAGACCCAGTTCTTC. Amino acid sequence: CASSRTGKQETQFF.

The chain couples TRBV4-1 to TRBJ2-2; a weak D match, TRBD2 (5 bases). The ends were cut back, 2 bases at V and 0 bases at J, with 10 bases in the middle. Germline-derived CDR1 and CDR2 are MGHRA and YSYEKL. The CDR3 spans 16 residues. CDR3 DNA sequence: TGCGCCAGCAGCCAAAAGGGAGATTCGAACACCGGGGAGCTGTTTTTT. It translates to CASSQKGDSNTGELFF.

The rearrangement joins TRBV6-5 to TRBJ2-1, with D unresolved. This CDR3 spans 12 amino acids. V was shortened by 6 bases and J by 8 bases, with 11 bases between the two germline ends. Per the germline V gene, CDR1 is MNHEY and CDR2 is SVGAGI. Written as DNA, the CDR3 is TGTGCCAGCAGCCCGCCCGGCCATGAGCAGTTCTTC. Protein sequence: CASSPPGHEQFF.

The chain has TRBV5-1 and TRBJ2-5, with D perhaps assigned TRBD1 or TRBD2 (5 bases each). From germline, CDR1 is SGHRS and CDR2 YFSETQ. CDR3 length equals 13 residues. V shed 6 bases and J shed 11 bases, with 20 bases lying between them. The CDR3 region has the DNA TGCGCCAGCATCAGGGACGGAAACAATGAGCAGTACTTC. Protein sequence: CASIRDGNNEQYF.

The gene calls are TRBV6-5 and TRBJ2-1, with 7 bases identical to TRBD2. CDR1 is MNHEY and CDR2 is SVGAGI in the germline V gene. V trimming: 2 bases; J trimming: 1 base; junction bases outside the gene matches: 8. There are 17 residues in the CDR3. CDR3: CASSYDPSGTSYNEQFF. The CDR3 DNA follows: TGTGCCAGCAGTTACGACCCTAGCGGCACTTCCTACAATGAGCAGTTCTTC.

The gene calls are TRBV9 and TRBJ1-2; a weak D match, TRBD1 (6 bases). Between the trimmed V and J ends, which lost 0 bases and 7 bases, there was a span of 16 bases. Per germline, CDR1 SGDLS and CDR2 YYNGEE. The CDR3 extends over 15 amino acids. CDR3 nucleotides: TGTGCCAGCAGCGTAGACCCCCAGGGGCAGATTGGCTACACCTTC. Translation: CASSVDPQGQIGYTF.

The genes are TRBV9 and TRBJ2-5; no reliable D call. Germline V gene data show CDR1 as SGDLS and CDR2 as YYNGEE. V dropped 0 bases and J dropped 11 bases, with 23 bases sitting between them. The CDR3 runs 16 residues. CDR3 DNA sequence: TGTGCCAGCAGCGTAGCCCCAGGTAAAGTGTTCCATGAGCAGTACTTC. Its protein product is CASSVAPGKVFHEQYF.

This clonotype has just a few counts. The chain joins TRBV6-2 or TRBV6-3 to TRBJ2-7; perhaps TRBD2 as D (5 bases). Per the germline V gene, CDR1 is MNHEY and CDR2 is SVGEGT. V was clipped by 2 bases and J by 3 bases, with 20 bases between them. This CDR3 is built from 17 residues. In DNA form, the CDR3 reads TGTGCCAGCAGTTACGGGAGCAAGCCGAGGGCCTACTACGAGCAGTACTTC. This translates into CASSYGSKPRAYYEQYF.

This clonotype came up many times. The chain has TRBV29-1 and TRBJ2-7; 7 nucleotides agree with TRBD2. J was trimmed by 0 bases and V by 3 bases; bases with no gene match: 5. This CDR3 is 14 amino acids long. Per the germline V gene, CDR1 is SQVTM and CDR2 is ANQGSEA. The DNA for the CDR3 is TGCAGCGTTGAGGGGGAGGGGAGCTCCTACGAGCAGTACTTC. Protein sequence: CSVEGEGSSYEQYF.

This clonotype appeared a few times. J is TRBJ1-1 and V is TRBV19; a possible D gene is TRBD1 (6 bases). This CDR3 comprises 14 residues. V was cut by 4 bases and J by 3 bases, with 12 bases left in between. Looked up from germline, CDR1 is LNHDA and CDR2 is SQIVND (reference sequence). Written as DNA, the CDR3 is TGTGCCAGTAGTACCGCGGACAGAGACACTGAAGCTTTCTTT. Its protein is CASSTADRDTEAFF.

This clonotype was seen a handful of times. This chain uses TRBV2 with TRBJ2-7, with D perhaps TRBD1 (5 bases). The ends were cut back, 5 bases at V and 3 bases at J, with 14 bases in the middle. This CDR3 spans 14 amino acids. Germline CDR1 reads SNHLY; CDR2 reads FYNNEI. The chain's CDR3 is CASSNPDSYYEQYF. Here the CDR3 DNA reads TGTGCCAGCAGTAATCCAGACAGCTACTACGAGCAGTACTTC.

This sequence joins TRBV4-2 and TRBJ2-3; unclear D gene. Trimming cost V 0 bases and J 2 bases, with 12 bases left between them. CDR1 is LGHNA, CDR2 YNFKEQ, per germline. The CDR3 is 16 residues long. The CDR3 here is CASSQDVKVYTDTQYF. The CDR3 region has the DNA TGTGCCAGCAGCCAAGATGTTAAGGTATACACAGATACGCAGTATTTT.

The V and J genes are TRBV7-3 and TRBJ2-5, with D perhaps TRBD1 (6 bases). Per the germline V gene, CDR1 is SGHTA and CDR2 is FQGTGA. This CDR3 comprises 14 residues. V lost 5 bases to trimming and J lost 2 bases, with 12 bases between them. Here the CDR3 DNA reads TGTGCCAGCAGCCTCCATGGACAGCAAGAGACCCAGTACTTC. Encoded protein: CASSLHGQQETQYF. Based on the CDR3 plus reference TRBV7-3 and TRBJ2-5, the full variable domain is GAGVSQTPSNKVTEKGKYVELRCDPISGHTALYWYRQSLGQGPEFLIYFQGTGAADDSGLPNDRFFAVRPEGSVSTLKIQRTERGDSAVYLCASSLHGQQETQYFGPGTRLLVL.

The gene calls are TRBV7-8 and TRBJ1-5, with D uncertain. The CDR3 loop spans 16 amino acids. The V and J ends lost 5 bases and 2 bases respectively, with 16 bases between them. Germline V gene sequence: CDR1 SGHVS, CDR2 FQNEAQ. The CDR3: CASSPTSQDRNQPQHF. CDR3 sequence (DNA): TGTGCCAGCAGCCCTACCAGCCAGGACCGCAATCAGCCCCAGCATTTT.

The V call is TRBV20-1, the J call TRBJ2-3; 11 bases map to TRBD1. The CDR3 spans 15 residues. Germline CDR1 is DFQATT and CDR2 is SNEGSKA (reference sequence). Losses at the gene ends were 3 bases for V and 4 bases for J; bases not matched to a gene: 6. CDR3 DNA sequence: TGCAGTGCTAGCGGTCGGGACAGGGGGGCAGATACGCAGTATTTT. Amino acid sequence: CSASGRDRGADTQYF.

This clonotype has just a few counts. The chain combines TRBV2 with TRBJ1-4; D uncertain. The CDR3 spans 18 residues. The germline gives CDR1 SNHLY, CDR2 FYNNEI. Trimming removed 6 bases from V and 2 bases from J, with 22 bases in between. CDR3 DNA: TGTGCCAGCAGCCTAAGAGTTACGTACAGATCTACTAATGAAAAACTGTTTTTT. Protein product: CASSLRVTYRSTNEKLFF.

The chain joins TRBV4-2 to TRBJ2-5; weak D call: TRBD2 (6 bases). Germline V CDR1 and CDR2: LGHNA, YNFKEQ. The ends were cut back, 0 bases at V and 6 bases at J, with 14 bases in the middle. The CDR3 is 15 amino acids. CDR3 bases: TGTGCCAGCAGCCAAGATGTTAACGGGGGTAAGACCCAGTACTTC. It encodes CASSQDVNGGKTQYF.

Written as DNA, the CDR3 is TGTGCCAGCTCACCACGATCGAATAAGGGTGAAAAACTGTTTTTT. This translates into CASSPRSNKGEKLFF. The genes are TRBV18 and TRBJ1-4, with D uncertain. The CDR3 runs 15 residues. In germline, CDR1 is KGHSH, CDR2 LQKENI. Between the trimmed V and J ends, which lost 1 base and 7 bases, there was a span of 13 bases.

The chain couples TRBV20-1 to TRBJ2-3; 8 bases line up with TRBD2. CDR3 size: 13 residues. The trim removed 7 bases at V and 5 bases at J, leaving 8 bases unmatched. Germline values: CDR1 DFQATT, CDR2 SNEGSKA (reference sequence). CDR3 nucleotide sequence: TGCAGTGTCCGGGGGGGGCTGGTAGATACGCAGTATTTT. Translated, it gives CSVRGGLVDTQYF.

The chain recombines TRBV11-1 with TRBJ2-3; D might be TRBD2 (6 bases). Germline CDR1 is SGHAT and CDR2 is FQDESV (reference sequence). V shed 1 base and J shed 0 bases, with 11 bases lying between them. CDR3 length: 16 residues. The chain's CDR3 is CASSLVAGTSTDTQYF. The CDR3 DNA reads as TGTGCCAGCAGCTTAGTTGCCGGGACTAGCACAGATACGCAGTATTTT.

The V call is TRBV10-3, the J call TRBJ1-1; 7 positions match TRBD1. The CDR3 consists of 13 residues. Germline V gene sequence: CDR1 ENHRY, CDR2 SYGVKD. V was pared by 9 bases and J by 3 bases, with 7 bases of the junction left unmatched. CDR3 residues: CAITGAGDTEAFF. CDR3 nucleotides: TGTGCCATAACAGGGGCGGGGGACACTGAAGCTTTCTTT.

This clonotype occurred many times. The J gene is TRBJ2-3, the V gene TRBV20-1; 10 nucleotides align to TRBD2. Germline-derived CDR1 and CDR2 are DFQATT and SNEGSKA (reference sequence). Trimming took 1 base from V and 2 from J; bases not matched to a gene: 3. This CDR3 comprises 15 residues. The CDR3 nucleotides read TGCAGTGCTAGAGTGACTAGCGGGTTCACAGATACGCAGTATTTT. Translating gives CSARVTSGFTDTQYF.

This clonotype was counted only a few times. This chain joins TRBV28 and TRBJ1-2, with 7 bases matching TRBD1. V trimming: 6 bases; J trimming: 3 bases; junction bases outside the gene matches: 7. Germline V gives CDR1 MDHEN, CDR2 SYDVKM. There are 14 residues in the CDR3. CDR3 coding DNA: TGTGCCAGCAGCCCTCTAGACAGGGACTATGGCTACACCTTC. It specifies CASSPLDRDYGYTF.

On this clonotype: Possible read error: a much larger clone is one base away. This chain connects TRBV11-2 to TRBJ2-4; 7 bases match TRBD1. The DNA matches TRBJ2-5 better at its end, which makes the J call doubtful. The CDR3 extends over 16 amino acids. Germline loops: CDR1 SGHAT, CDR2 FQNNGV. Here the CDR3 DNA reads TGTGCCAGCAGCTTAGGAACAGGGGTCCTAATGGGGACCCAGTACTTC. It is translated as CASSLGTGVLMGTQYF.

The CDR3 loop reads CASSAGTDGNTIYF. CDR3 nucleotide sequence: TGTGCCAGCAGTGCCGGGACGGATGGAAACACCATATATTTT. The V and J genes are TRBV2 and TRBJ1-3; the D gene is possibly TRBD1 (5 bases). Looked up from germline, CDR1 is SNHLY and CDR2 is FYNNEI. The CDR3 sequence is 14 residues long. The V end lost 4 bases, the J end lost 3 bases, and 10 bases lay between the germline ends. Together with reference TRBV2 and TRBJ1-3, the CDR3 gives the full variable domain: EPEVTQTPSHQVTQMGQEVILRCVPISNHLYFYWYRQILGQKVEFLVSFYNNEISEKSEIFDDQFSVERPDGSNFTLKIRSTKLEDSAMYFCASSAGTDGNTIYFGEGSWLTVV.

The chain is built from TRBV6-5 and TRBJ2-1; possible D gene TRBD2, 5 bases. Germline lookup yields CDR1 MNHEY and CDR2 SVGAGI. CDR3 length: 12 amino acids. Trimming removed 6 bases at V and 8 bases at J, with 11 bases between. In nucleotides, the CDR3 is TGTGCCAGCAGCAGCCAGAGGGATGAGCAGTTCTTC. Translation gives CASSSQRDEQFF.

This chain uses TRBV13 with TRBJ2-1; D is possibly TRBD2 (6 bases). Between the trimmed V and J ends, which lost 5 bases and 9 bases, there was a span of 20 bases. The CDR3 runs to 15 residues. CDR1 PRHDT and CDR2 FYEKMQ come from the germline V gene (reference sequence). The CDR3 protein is CASSRNPGPRGEQFF. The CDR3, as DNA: TGTGCCAGCAGCCGGAACCCGGGCCCGCGGGGTGAGCAGTTCTTC.